Below are 6 T cell receptor beta chains sequenced from a single sample in a study of CD8+CD57+ T cells in acquired aplastic anemia. Using genomic DNA as the template, TCR beta VDJ and CDR3 profiling was carried out. A single record per CDR3 protein comes from TCRdb applying MiXCR to the reads. The sample includes 200,000 to 300,000 distinct CDR3 sequences, around 82% of them seen just once. Sequenced patients had shown CD8+CD57+ cell expansion by flow cytometry. Specimen: sorted CD4+, CD8+, or CD8+CD57+ T cells (not recorded which) from PBMCs. Receptor source: a human donor with aplastic anemia.

This clonotype was seen many times. In this CDR3 the conserved last residue, phenylalanine or tryptophan, is missing, so a read error is likely. The DNA is omitted, as the CDR3 cannot be located on it reliably, and the CDR3 follows TCRdb's listing. The chain joins TRBV7-7 to TRBJ2-1; the table assigns TRBD1, which was not confirmed against the DNA. Ends included, the CDR3 has 13 residues. Germline-derived CDR1 and CDR2 are SSHAT and FNYEAQ (reference sequence). The CDR3 region is CAVLGGAETQYFG.

This clonotype was picked up one time. The CDR3 sequence is CASKRNTGELFF. In nucleotides, the CDR3 is TGTGCCAGCAAACGAAACACCGGGGAGCTGTTTTTT. The chain uses TRBV2 and TRBJ2-2; D remains ambiguous. This CDR3 region has 12 residues. Germline V gives CDR1 SNHLY, CDR2 FYNNEI. Trimming took 7 bases from V and 2 from J, leaving 5 bases between them. The full variable domain, its missing parts supplied by reference TRBV2 and TRBJ2-2, is EPEVTQTPSHQVTQMGQEVILRCVPISNHLYFYWYRQILGQKVEFLVSFYNNEISEKSEIFDDQFSVERPDGSNFTLKIRSTKLEDSAMYFCASKRNTGELFFGEGSRLTVL.

The rearrangement links TRBV5-4 to TRBJ2-2; 7 bases are shared with TRBD2. The CDR3 runs 15 residues. CDR1 is SGHNT, CDR2 YYREEE, per germline (reference sequence). With 2 bases clipped from V and 5 bases from J, the junction kept 6 bases outside the gene matches. The chain's CDR3 is CASSFTSVSTGELFF. The CDR3 DNA reads TGTGCCAGCAGCTTTACTAGCGTTTCAACCGGGGAGCTGTTTTTT.

This clonotype was counted a few times. This sequence joins TRBV2 and TRBJ1-2; 9 nucleotides line up with TRBD1. The CDR3 has 14 residues. The V and J ends lost 6 bases and 5 bases, in that order; junction bases with no gene match: 7. Germline CDR1 and CDR2: SNHLY and FYNNEI. The CDR3 region has the DNA TGTGCCAGCAGGGCAACAGGGGGCTCTTATGGCTACACCTTC. Protein: CASRATGGSYGYTF.

V usage is TRBV7-2 and J usage is TRBJ1-2, with 9 bases matching TRBD1. Germline CDR1 SGHTA, CDR2 FQGNSA. V was pared by 2 bases and J by 3 bases, with 4 bases of the junction left unmatched. The CDR3 length is 15 residues. The DNA for the CDR3 is TGTGCCAGCAGCTTACGGACAGGGGTGGACTATGGCTACACCTTC. Its translation is CASSLRTGVDYGYTF. The full variable domain, with the rest looked up from reference TRBV7-2 and TRBJ1-2, is GAGVSQSPSNKVTEKGKDVELRCDPISGHTALYWYRQSLGQGLEFLIYFQGNSAPDKSGLPSDRFSAERTGGSVSTLTIQRTQQEDSAVYLCASSLRTGVDYGYTFGSGTRLTVV.

The V gene is TRBV5-6, the J gene TRBJ2-1; perhaps TRBD1 as D (5 bases). The V gene lost 4 bases and the J gene lost 0 bases, with 11 bases spanning the gap. This CDR3 is 15 amino acids long. CDR1 and CDR2 (germline): SGHDT, YYEEEE. In DNA, the CDR3 is TGTGCCAGCAGCGTGGGGCGGAGCTCCTACAATGAGCAGTTCTTC. Protein: CASSVGRSSYNEQFF. The full variable domain, in which reference TRBV5-6 and TRBJ2-1 provide the parts outside the CDR3, is DAGVTQSPTHLIKTRGQQVTLRCSPKSGHDTVSWYQQALGQGPQFIFQYYEEEERQRGNFPDRFSGHQFPNYSSELNVNALLLGDSALYLCASSVGRSSYNEQFFGPGTRLTVL.